This TCR beta chain was sequenced for a study of T cells expressing NK-cell markers. About the research overall: The study drew TCR beta repertoires from sorted CD3+CD56+NKG2C+, CD3+CD56+NKG2C- and CD3+CD56-NKG2C+ T cells. There were seven HCMV-seropositive donors and one seronegative donor among the eight sequenced. General observations from the study: Among four donors, these clonotypes also ranked first in the CD3+CD56-NKG2C+ fraction.

The V gene's germline CDR1 is DFQATT and CDR2 SNEGSKA (reference sequence). This CDR3 is 13 amino acids long. A note on this clonotype: Its antigen is currently unknown.

The authors generated TCR beta cDNA through 5'RACE template switching with UMIs. Using the 5' RACE reads, TCRdb records one entry per CDR3 protein without DNA. The specimen's table records roughly 150,000 distinct CDR3 sequences. The source is a woman between 18 and 75 years old in good health. Sequenced sample: blood T cells: a sorted CD56 or NKG2C T cell subset, CD4+ or CD8+ T cells, or bulk PBMC T cells (not recorded which). This rearrangement joins TRBV20-1 to TRBJ2-5; the D gene TCRdb calls, TRBD2, cannot be checked with no DNA. This CDR3 is CSASGASQETQYF.